These 21 T cell receptor beta chains were sequenced from one sample in a study of blood T cell repertoires in COVID-19. Sequencing was performed with immunoSEQ multiplex PCR; in TCRdb, only in-frame clones are kept and a portion is missing. The sample records 88,000 or so clones, about 92% being singletons. The specimen sequenced was peripheral blood. Receptors were obtained from a man aged 45 to 65 with acute or convalescent COVID-19.

This chain links TRBV19 with TRBJ1-5; 9 bases are shared with TRBD1. This CDR3 is built from 15 residues. CDR1 and CDR2 (germline): LNHDA, SQIVND (reference sequence). V shed 4 bases, J shed 5 bases, and the junction held 6 bases outside the gene matches. CDR3 nucleotides: TGTGCCAGTAGTACGGACAGGGGCCAGGATCAGCCCCAGCATTTT. As protein: CASSTDRGQDQPQHF.

This chain joins TRBV3-1 (or the pseudogene TRBV3-2) and TRBJ2-3; no clear D. The germline V and J ends were trimmed by 0 bases and 3 bases, with 19 bases remaining between them. CDR1 is LGHDT, CDR2 YNNKEL, per germline (reference sequence). This CDR3 region has 18 residues. The CDR3 coding sequence is TGTGCCAGCAGCCAAGACGGCGAAGGTGGCGGCCTAACAGATACGCAGTATTTT. Its translation is CASSQDGEGGGLTDTQYF.

The gene calls are TRBV7-2 and TRBJ2-1, with D tentatively TRBD1 (6 bases). Germline V gene data show CDR1 as SGHTA and CDR2 as FQGNSA. The CDR3 is made up of 15 amino acids. V was pared by 1 base and J by 5 bases, with 12 bases between. CDR3 nucleotide sequence: TGTGCCAGCAGCTTAGAAACAGGGCCCCACAATGAGCAGTTCTTC. This gives the protein CASSLETGPHNEQFF.

The V and J genes are TRBV13 and TRBJ1-1; a possible D gene is TRBD1 (5 bases). V lost 1 base and J lost 6, with 6 bases in between. Germline V gene data show CDR1 as PRHDT and CDR2 as FYEKMQ (reference sequence). This CDR3 comprises 12 residues. The CDR3 bases are TGTGCCAGCAGCTTAGAAGGGGCTGAAGCTTTCTTT. Amino acid sequence: CASSLEGAEAFF.

The chain is built from TRBV6-5 and TRBJ2-2; D unresolved. This CDR3 is 14 amino acids long. With 2 bases removed from V and 3 bases from J, the gap between germline ends came to 7 bases. The germline CDR1 and CDR2 sequences are MNHEY and SVGAGI. CDR3 loop: CASSYVSDTGELFF. The DNA of the CDR3 is TGTGCCAGCAGTTACGTATCAGACACCGGGGAGCTGTTTTTT.

The chain uses TRBV18 and TRBJ2-1, with 10 positions matching TRBD1. Germline values: CDR1 KGHSH, CDR2 LQKENI. V shed 6 bases and J 2 bases; nucleotides not matched to a gene: 4. The CDR3 length is 15 residues. The CDR3 nucleotides are TGTGCCAGCTCGTTCGGACAGGGGGCCTACAATGAGCAGTTCTTC. This sequence encodes CASSFGQGAYNEQFF.

This clone was found a few times. The rearrangement joins TRBV3-1 (or the pseudogene TRBV3-2) to TRBJ1-5, with D unclear. This CDR3 spans 13 amino acids. CDR1 is LGHDT, CDR2 YNNKEL, per germline (reference sequence). Between the trimmed V and J ends, which lost 0 bases and 3 bases, there was a span of 3 bases. The CDR3: CASSQDINQPQHF. CDR3 nucleotide sequence: TGTGCCAGCAGCCAAGACATCAATCAGCCCCAGCATTTT.

V usage is TRBV20-1 and J usage is TRBJ2-1; 9 bases agree with TRBD2. The J segment lost 14 bases and the V segment lost 3 bases, leaving 2 bases of the junction unmatched. This CDR3 region has 10 residues. CDR1 is DFQATT, CDR2 SNEGSKA, per germline (reference sequence). The CDR3 DNA reads as TGCAGTGCTAGTCGCGGGGGGGAGTTCTTC. It encodes CSASRGGEFF.

The table lists this clone with a count of one. The J gene is TRBJ2-4, the V gene TRBV30; no clear D. The CDR3 sequence is 14 residues long. From germline, CDR1 is GTSNPN and CDR2 SVGIG (reference sequence). With 0 bases removed from V and 2 bases from J, the gap between germline ends came to 8 bases. CDR3 DNA sequence: TGTGCCTGGAGTGTTGGCAACCCCAAAAACATTCAGTACTTC. Encoded protein: CAWSVGNPKNIQYF.

V and J are TRBV5-1 and TRBJ1-2; tentative D call: TRBD1 (5 bases). The germline V gene has CDR1 SGHRS and CDR2 YFSETQ. CDR3 length: 15 residues. The V end was cut by 0 bases, the J end by 7 bases, with 16 bases between. CDR3 coding DNA: TGCGCCAGCAGCTTGGAGGTCAGGGAGGCAAGTGGCTACACCTTC. Translating gives CASSLEVREASGYTF.

The chain employs TRBV11-2 and TRBJ1-4; D uncertain. Germline V gene sequence: CDR1 SGHAT, CDR2 FQNNGV. Trimming pared 3 bases from V and 4 bases from J, leaving 9 bases between. The CDR3 covers 14 residues. The CDR3: CASSFSVFNEKLFF. In DNA, the CDR3 is TGTGCCAGCAGCTTTTCAGTTTTTAATGAAAAACTGTTTTTT.

DNA of the CDR3: TGTGCCAGCAGTTACTCGAGACAAGGAGGGCAGTCACCCCTCCACTTT. Its protein is CASSYSRQGGQSPLHF. The chain links TRBV6-5 to TRBJ1-6; D unresolved. From germline, CDR1 is MNHEY and CDR2 SVGAGI. V shed 0 bases and J shed 10 bases, with 16 bases lying between them. CDR3 length equals 16 residues.

V and J are TRBV27 and TRBJ2-5; D may be TRBD1 (5 bases). The CDR3 is 14 residues long. Germline CDR1 is MNHEY and CDR2 is SMNVEV (reference sequence). Trimming cost V 8 bases and J 5 bases, with 18 bases left between them. Here the CDR3 reads CASGRVGRQETQYF. DNA of the CDR3: TGTGCCAGCGGAAGGGTGGGGCGGCAGGAGACCCAGTACTTC.

In its sample, this clone was seen once. V usage is TRBV5-5 and J usage is TRBJ1-1; D perhaps matches TRBD1 (5 bases). Germline lookup yields CDR1 SGHKS and CDR2 YYEKEE (reference sequence). Trimming cost V 4 bases and J 0 bases, with 10 bases left between them. The CDR3 covers 14 residues. The CDR3 nucleotides are TGTGCCAGCAGCCGAAGACAGTTGAACACTGAAGCTTTCTTT. This encodes CASSRRQLNTEAFF.

V gene TRBV6-5 combines with J gene TRBJ1-6, with a tentative D call TRBD1 (6 bases). Trimming took off 1 base at V and 8 bases at J, with 12 bases between the two ends. CDR1 MNHEY and CDR2 SVGAGI come from the germline V gene. The CDR3 is 15 amino acids. The CDR3 region is CASSYLGGLYSPLHF. CDR3 DNA: TGTGCCAGCAGTTACTTGGGGGGGCTCTATTCACCCCTCCACTTT.

CDR3 protein: CSVEGREGFNEQFF. DNA of the CDR3: TGCAGCGTTGAAGGCAGGGAGGGCTTTAATGAGCAGTTCTTC. The chain combines TRBV29-1 with TRBJ2-1, with 7 bases that match TRBD2. V shed 1 base, J shed 7 bases, and the junction held 7 bases outside the gene matches. The CDR3 runs 14 residues. Germline V gene lookup returns CDR1 SQVTM and CDR2 ANQGSEA.

The genes are TRBV9 and TRBJ2-3; D not certain. This CDR3 spans 14 amino acids. The germline CDR1 and CDR2 sequences are SGDLS and YYNGEE. Trimming pared 0 bases from V and 2 bases from J, leaving 7 bases between. CDR3 nucleotides: TGTGCCAGCAGCGTAGATGCGATCACAGATACGCAGTATTTT. Encoded protein: CASSVDAITDTQYF.

This clone was detected once. The chain is built from TRBV2 and TRBJ2-3; possibly TRBD1 for D (6 bases). The V end was cut by 6 bases, the J end by 3 bases, with 10 bases between. The CDR3 sequence is 13 residues long. The germline CDR1 and CDR2 sequences are SNHLY and FYNNEI. This CDR3 reads CASRPDRTDTQYF. CDR3 nucleotides: TGTGCCAGCAGACCTGACAGGACAGATACGCAGTATTTT.

The chain couples TRBV4-2 to TRBJ2-5; the D gene is possibly TRBD2 (6 bases). Trimming left V 1 base short and J 2 bases short, with 11 bases between. Germline-derived CDR1 and CDR2 are LGHNA and YNFKEQ. The CDR3 consists of 15 residues. The CDR3 region has the DNA TGTGCCAGCAGCCAAGTGTTGGGGACTCAAGAGACCCAGTACTTC. As protein: CASSQVLGTQETQYF.

This sequence joins TRBV3-1 (or the pseudogene TRBV3-2) and TRBJ1-4; D is ambiguous. CDR1 LGHDT and CDR2 YNNKEL come from the germline V gene (reference sequence). The CDR3 length is 14 residues. V was trimmed by 2 bases and J by 2 bases, leaving 6 bases between them. CDR3 DNA: TGTGCCAGCAGCCAACGGGGTACTAATGAAAAACTGTTTTTT. This codes for CASSQRGTNEKLFF.

The chain uses TRBV6-2 or TRBV6-3 and TRBJ1-5; a weak D match, TRBD1 (6 bases). V lost 5 bases to trimming and J lost 4 bases, with 12 bases between them. In germline, CDR1 is MNHEY, CDR2 SVGEGT. The CDR3 contains 14 residues. The CDR3 here is CASSIQGGNQPQHF. In DNA, the CDR3 is TGTGCCAGCAGTATACAGGGTGGTAATCAGCCCCAGCATTTT.